Sequencing of this TCR beta chain was carried out in a study of blood T cell repertoires in COVID-19. Looking at the study overall: Material from acute and convalescent COVID-19 was sourced from the United States, Italy and Spain.

Libraries were prepared by immunoSEQ multiplex PCR; TCRdb keeps only in-frame clonotypes and omits some of them. This repertoire shows 55,000 to 70,000 clones, around nine tenths found once; its top ten account for around 3.7%. Seattle enrolled patients during active infection and tracked them longitudinally. This CDR3 spans 15 amino acids. J was trimmed by 9 bases and V by 0 bases; bases with no gene match: 8. Looked up from germline, CDR1 is SGHRS and CDR2 is YFSETQ. Sequenced input: peripheral blood. V gene TRBV5-1 combines with J gene TRBJ2-1, with 8 bases aligning to TRBD2. This TCR was recovered from a woman in her forties or fifties with COVID-19, enrolled during active disease. For the CDR3, the DNA is TGCGCCAGCAGCTTGGAATCGGGAGGGCCCGGTGAGCAGTTCTTC. Residues: CASSLESGGPGEQFF.